The clone carrying this T cell receptor beta chain was detected only a few times. Its antigen is not known. The germline V gene encodes CDR1 KGHSH and CDR2 LQKENI. The CDR3 runs 16 residues. The V segment lost 5 bases and the J segment 5 bases; nucleotides outside the gene matches: 10. There was one heparinised blood draw per donor, averaging around 0.11 L. This sample is drawn from a study of beta chain features in type 1 diabetes. Background on the study: All samples combined gave roughly 100,000,000 sorted cells for examination. Study-level findings and limits: VDJ junctions in type 1 diabetes patients carried more deletions and fewer insertions. A moderate, significant TCRB CDR3 shortening appeared in type 1 diabetes across four CD4+ subsets.

The sequenced template was cDNA made from the entire isolated RNA. The data were produced by immunoSEQ multiplex PCR, yet TCRdb's version contains in-frame clones alone and is incomplete. The sample includes fewer than 900,000 clones, 15% to 20% of them seen just once. The chain combines TRBV18 with TRBJ2-3; 10 positions match TRBD2. This TCR came from a woman under 30 in good health. The sequenced sample was naive CD4+ T cells from blood. This CDR3 reads CASSTYTSGAGDTQYF. CDR3 nucleotides: TGTGCCAGCTCAACCTATACTAGCGGGGCCGGAGATACGCAGTATTTT.